Listed below are T cell receptor beta chains from one sample, sequenced in a study of T cell responses to AZD1222 COVID-19 vaccine. The assay was immunoSEQ multiplex PCR, and TCRdb's table has in-frame clones only and misses some. This table holds some 130,000 clones, around 90% found once. The material was peripheral blood, obtained on day 0 of AZD1222 vaccination. All receptors derive from an adult in good health. CDR3s include the opening cysteine and the closing phenylalanine or tryptophan. A D gene is named only where the DNA matches it firmly. Not every row has a clone size; where given, it reads once, few, many or a size class.

v_call,j_call,clone_size,d_call,cdr3_aa,cdr3_nt
TRBV7-2,TRBJ1-5,-,-,CASSLVGAPQHF,TGTGCCAGCAGCTTAGTAGGAGCGCCCCAGCATTTT
TRBV19,TRBJ1-2,-,-,CASSIRAGGYTF,TGTGCCAGTAGTATCAGGGCGGGAGGCTACACCTTC
TRBV27,TRBJ1-1,-,TRBD1,CASSFRGRTNTEAFF,TGTGCCAGCAGTTTTAGGGGGCGTACGAACACTGAAGCTTTCTTT
TRBV7-9,TRBJ1-2,-,-,CASSQVVEGNYGYTF,TGTGCCAGCAGCCAGGTGGTAGAGGGTAACTATGGCTACACCTTC
TRBV5-4,TRBJ1-4,once,-,CASSSRSGSNEKLFF,TGTGCCAGCAGCTCCCGTTCGGGTTCTAATGAAAAACTGTTTTTT
TRBV6-5,TRBJ1-2,-,-,CASSSAGYGVSAGYTF,TGTGCCAGCAGTTCGGCAGGCTACGGGGTATCTGCTGGCTACACCTTC
TRBV5-1,TRBJ2-1,-,TRBD2,CASTDQRGGDLGEQFF,TGCGCCAGCACGGATCAGCGGGGGGGTGATTTAGGCGAGCAGTTCTTC
TRBV6-5,TRBJ1-1,-,-,CASRNYEGAGTEAFF,TGTGCCAGCAGAAATTACGAGGGAGCAGGAACTGAAGCTTTCTTT
TRBV19,TRBJ2-7,-,-,CASADLLKEQYF,TGTGCCTCCGCGGACCTACTAAAGGAGCAGTACTTC
TRBV29-1,TRBJ2-1,-,-,CSVDVNEQFF,TGCAGCGTTGATGTTAATGAGCAGTTCTTC
TRBV9,TRBJ1-4,few,TRBD1,CASSSRTGSYEKLFF,TGTGCCAGCAGCTCTAGGACAGGGAGCTATGAAAAACTGTTTTTT
TRBV24-1,TRBJ2-1,-,-,CATSDAATQVYNEQFF,TGTGCCACCAGTGATGCCGCTACTCAAGTTTACAATGAGCAGTTCTTC
TRBV7-9,TRBJ1-6,-,TRBD1,CASERGTGGDSTRNSPLHF,TGTGCCAGCGAACGGGGGACAGGGGGCGATTCGACCCGGAATTCACCCCTCCACTTT
TRBV5-4,TRBJ2-2,-,-,CASSLDSTGELFF,TGTGCCAGCAGCTTGGACTCGACCGGGGAGCTGTTTTTT
TRBV13,TRBJ2-3,-,TRBD2,CASRERGASTDTQYF,TGTGCCAGCAGGGAGCGGGGGGCGTCTACAGATACGCAGTATTTT
TRBV2,TRBJ1-3,-,-,CASSLYGGENTIYF,TGTGCCAGCAGTTTATACGGCGGGGAAAACACCATATATTTT
TRBV6-5,TRBJ1-5,-,-,CASSSDRTINQPQHF,TGTGCCAGCAGTTCTGACAGGACAATTAATCAGCCCCAGCATTTT